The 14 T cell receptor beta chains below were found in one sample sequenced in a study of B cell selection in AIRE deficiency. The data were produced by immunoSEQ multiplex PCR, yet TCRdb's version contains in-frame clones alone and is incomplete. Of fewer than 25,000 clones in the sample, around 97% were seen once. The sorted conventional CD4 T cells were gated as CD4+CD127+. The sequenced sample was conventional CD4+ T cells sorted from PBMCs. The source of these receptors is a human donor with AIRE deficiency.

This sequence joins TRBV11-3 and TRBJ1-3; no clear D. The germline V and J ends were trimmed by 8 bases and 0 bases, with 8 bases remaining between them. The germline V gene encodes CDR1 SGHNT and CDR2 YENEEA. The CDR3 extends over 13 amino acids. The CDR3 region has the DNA TGTGCCAGCCGAAACCCCTCTGGAAACACCATATATTTT. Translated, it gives CASRNPSGNTIYF.

In DNA form, the CDR3 reads TGTGCCAGCAGCAAATCGGCCTCTGGGGCCAACGTCCTGACTTTC. This encodes CASSKSASGANVLTF. This sequence joins TRBV21-1 and TRBJ2-6. TRBV21-1 is flagged as a pseudogene. This CDR3 is 15 amino acids long.

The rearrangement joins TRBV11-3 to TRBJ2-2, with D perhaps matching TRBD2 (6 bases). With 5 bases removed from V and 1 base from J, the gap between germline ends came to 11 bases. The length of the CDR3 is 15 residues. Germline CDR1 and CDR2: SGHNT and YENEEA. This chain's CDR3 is CASSRRLVNTGELFF. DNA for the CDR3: TGTGCCAGCAGCCGCCGACTAGTGAACACCGGGGAGCTGTTTTTT.

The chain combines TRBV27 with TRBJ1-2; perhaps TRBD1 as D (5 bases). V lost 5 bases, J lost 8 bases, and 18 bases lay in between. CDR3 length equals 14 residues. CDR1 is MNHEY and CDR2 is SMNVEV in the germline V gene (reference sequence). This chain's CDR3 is CASSPIRQSWGYTF. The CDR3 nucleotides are TGTGCCAGCAGTCCAATTCGACAGAGCTGGGGCTACACCTTC.

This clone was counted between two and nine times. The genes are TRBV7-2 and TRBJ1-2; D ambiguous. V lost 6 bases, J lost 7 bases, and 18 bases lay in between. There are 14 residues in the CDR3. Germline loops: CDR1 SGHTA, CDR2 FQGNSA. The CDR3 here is CASSTGSGKAGYTF. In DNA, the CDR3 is TGTGCCAGCAGTACCGGGTCTGGGAAGGCTGGCTACACCTTC.

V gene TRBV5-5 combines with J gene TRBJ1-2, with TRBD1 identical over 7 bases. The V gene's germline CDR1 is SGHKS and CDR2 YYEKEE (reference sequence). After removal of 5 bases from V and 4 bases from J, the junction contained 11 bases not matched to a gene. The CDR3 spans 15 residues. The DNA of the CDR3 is TGTGCCAGCAGTTTTGGGGGCTCAGGGGGCTATGGCTACACCTTC. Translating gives CASSFGGSGGYGYTF.

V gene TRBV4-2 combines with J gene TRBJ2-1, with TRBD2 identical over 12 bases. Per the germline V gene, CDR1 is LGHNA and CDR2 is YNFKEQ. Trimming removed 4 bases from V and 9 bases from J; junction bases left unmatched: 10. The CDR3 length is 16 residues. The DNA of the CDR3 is TGTGCCAGCAGCCCGGGCCTAGCGGGGGGGCCCAGTGAGCAGTTCTTC. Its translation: CASSPGLAGGPSEQFF.

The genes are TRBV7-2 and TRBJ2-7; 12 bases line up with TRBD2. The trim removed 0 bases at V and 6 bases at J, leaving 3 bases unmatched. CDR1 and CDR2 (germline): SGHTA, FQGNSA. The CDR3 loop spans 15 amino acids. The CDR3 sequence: CASSLAPLAGGEQYF. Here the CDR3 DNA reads TGTGCCAGCAGCTTAGCACCACTAGCGGGAGGCGAGCAGTACTTC.

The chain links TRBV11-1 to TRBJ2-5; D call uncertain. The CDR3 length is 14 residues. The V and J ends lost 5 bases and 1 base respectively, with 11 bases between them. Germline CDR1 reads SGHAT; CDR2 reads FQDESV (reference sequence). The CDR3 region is CASSPAPLQETQYF. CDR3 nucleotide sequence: TGTGCCAGCAGCCCAGCCCCCCTCCAAGAGACCCAGTACTTC.

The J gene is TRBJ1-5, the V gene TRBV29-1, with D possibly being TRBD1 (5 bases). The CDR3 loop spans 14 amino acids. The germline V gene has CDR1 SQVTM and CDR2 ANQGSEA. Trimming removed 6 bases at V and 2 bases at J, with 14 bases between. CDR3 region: CSVAGPGGNQPQHF. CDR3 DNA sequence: TGCAGCGTGGCGGGGCCGGGGGGCAATCAGCCCCAGCATTTT.

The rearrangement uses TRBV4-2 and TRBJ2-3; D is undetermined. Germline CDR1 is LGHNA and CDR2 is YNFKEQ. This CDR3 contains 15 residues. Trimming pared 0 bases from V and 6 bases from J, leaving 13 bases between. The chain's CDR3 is CASSQDLATRDTQYF. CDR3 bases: TGTGCCAGCAGCCAAGATCTCGCTACTCGCGATACGCAGTATTTT.

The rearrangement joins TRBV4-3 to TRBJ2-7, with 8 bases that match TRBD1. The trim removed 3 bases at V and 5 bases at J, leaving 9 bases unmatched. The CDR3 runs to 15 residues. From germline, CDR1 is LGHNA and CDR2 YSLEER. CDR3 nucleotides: TGCGCCAGCAGCCAGAGACAGGGGTTTATGCACGAGCAGTACTTC. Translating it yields CASSQRQGFMHEQYF.

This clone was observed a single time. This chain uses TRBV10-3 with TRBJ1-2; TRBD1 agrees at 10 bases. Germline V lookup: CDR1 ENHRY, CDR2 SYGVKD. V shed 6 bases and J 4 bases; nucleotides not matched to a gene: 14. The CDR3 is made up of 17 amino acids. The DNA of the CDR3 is TGTGCCATCAGATCCCCTACCGGGACAGGGGATAGCTATGGCTACACCTTC. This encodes CAIRSPTGTGDSYGYTF.

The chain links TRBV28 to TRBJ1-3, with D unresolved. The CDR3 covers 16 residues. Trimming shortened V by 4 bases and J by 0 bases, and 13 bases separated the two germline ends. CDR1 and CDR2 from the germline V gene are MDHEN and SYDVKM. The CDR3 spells CASSSPSSDSGNTIYF. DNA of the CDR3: TGTGCCAGCAGTTCCCCCTCCAGCGACTCTGGAAACACCATATATTTT.